The clone carrying this TCR beta chain has more than one count but fewer than ten. A second PCR, run for roughly 6 to 11 cycles, used a sample-barcoded 5' primer plus a J-beta primer mix. TCRdb reprocessed the 5' RACE reads with MiXCR, giving one entry per CDR3 protein. The sample lists 550,000 to 650,000 distinct CDR3 sequences, roughly a quarter occurring once. These data come from a study of blood T cells in healthy people across ages. The ends were cut back, 0 bases at V and 2 bases at J, with 10 bases in the middle. The CDR3 is made up of 14 amino acids. Germline V gene data show CDR1 as SQVTM and CDR2 as ANQGSEA. The same specimen was also included in a second study, on T cells of mothers and their children. As that study records: There were over 9.5 million TCR beta CDR3 reads from each mother and a few million from each child.

The chain joins TRBV29-1 to TRBJ1-2; TRBD1 is a possible D gene (6 bases). The receptor was isolated from a boy between 2 and 10 years old in good health. Source material: blood. The CDR3 spells CSVEDLGGNYGYTF. DNA of the CDR3: TGCAGCGTTGAAGATCTCGGGGGCAACTATGGCTACACCTTC.